Below, 9 T cell receptor beta chains from the same sample are listed, as sequenced in a study of blood T cell repertoires in COVID-19. Produced via immunoSEQ multiplex PCR; TCRdb's table is partial and in-frame only. The table has around 150,000 clones, around 87% seen once. Specimen: peripheral blood. These receptor sequences come from a woman in her sixties with active or convalescent COVID-19.

V and J are TRBV7-8 and TRBJ1-1, with TRBD1 matching over 8 bases. V shed 4 bases, J shed 4 bases, and the junction held 2 bases outside the gene matches. The germline V gene encodes CDR1 SGHVS and CDR2 FQNEAQ. CDR3 size: 13 residues. CDR3 region: CASSSGGPTEAFF. For the CDR3, the DNA is TGTGCCAGCAGCTCAGGGGGCCCCACTGAAGCTTTCTTT.

This clone has a single count. The J gene is TRBJ1-5, the V gene TRBV6-2 or TRBV6-3; 8 bases are shared with TRBD1. Germline V gene lookup returns CDR1 MNHEY and CDR2 SVGEGT. This CDR3 is built from 19 residues. Germline trimming cut 2 bases from V and 2 bases from J; bases unmatched to any gene: 14. The CDR3 bases are TGTGCCAGCAGTTACAATGCCGACAGGGGATCGAGCGGCAATCAGCCCCAGCATTTT. The encoded protein is CASSYNADRGSSGNQPQHF.

V gene TRBV5-4 combines with J gene TRBJ1-1; unclear D gene. Looked up from germline, CDR1 is SGHNT and CDR2 is YYREEE (reference sequence). The CDR3 sequence is 16 residues long. V was cut by 4 bases and J by 0 bases, with 16 bases left in between. CDR3 DNA: TGTGCCAGCAGCACGGAGGGCAGGATCATGAACACTGAAGCTTTCTTT. Protein product: CASSTEGRIMNTEAFF.

This sequence joins TRBV11-2 and TRBJ1-1; D not resolved. V lost 2 bases and J 3 bases, leaving 7 bases between the germline ends. The CDR3 spans 13 residues. Germline V gene sequence: CDR1 SGHAT, CDR2 FQNNGV. The DNA of the CDR3 is TGTGCCAGCAGCTTAACATTCGACACTGAAGCTTTCTTT. Encoded protein: CASSLTFDTEAFF.

This rearrangement joins TRBV18 to TRBJ1-1; 7 positions agree with TRBD1. The CDR3 length is 14 residues. Germline V gene data show CDR1 as KGHSH and CDR2 as LQKENI. Trimming removed 2 bases from V and 4 bases from J; junction bases left unmatched: 4. The CDR3 DNA follows: TGTGCCAGCTCACCAGTAACAGGGGCCACTGAAGCTTTCTTT. It yields the protein CASSPVTGATEAFF.

J is TRBJ2-2 and V is TRBV9; D is ambiguous. Between the trimmed V and J ends, which lost 3 bases and 0 bases, there was a span of 12 bases. CDR3 length: 16 residues. The germline gives CDR1 SGDLS, CDR2 YYNGEE. The CDR3 bases are TGTGCCAGCAGCGCCCCGGCGGTAGCGAACACCGGGGAGCTGTTTTTT. Protein product: CASSAPAVANTGELFF. Based on the CDR3 plus reference TRBV9 and TRBJ2-2, the full variable domain is DSGVTQTPKHLITATGQRVTLRCSPRSGDLSVYWYQQSLDQGLQFLIQYYNGEERAKGNILERFSAQQFPDLHSELNLSSLELGDSALYFCASSAPAVANTGELFFGEGSRLTVL.

The V and J genes are TRBV29-1 and TRBJ2-7; TRBD1 agrees at 7 bases. V gave up 4 bases and J gave up 2 bases; unmatched junction bases: 2. Germline assignment: CDR1 SQVTM and CDR2 ANQGSEA. The CDR3 consists of 12 residues. This CDR3 reads CSVAQGAYEQYF. For the CDR3, the DNA is TGCAGCGTTGCCCAGGGGGCCTACGAGCAGTACTTC.

In DNA, the CDR3 is TGTGCCAGCAGCTCCCGAGCCCAAAGACTAGCGGGGGGGAACAATGAGCAGTTCTTC. Its protein product is CASSSRAQRLAGGNNEQFF. This chain links TRBV7-2 with TRBJ2-1; TRBD2 aligns across 14 bases. The CDR3 runs 19 residues. The trim removed 4 bases at V and 5 bases at J, leaving 13 bases unmatched. From germline, CDR1 is SGHTA and CDR2 FQGNSA.

The chain links TRBV7-9 to TRBJ1-2; 9 bases map to TRBD1. Germline lookup yields CDR1 SEHNR and CDR2 FQNEAQ (reference sequence). V lost 4 bases, J lost 4 bases, and 1 base stayed unmatched. The CDR3 has 13 amino acids. The CDR3 loop reads CASSWDRVYGYTF. The CDR3 DNA is TGTGCCAGCAGCTGGGACAGGGTCTATGGCTACACCTTC.